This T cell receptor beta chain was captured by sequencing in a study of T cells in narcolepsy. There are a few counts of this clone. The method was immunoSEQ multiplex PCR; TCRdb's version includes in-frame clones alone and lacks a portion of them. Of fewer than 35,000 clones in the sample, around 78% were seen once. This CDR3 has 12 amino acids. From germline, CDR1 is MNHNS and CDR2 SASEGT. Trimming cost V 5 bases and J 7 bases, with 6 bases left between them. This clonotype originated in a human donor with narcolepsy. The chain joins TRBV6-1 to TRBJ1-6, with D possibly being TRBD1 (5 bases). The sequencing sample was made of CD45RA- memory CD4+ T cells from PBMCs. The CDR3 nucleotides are TGTGCCAGCAGTCAGGGAAATTCACCCCTCCACTTT. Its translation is CASSQGNSPLHF.